This T cell receptor beta chain was retrieved from a study of technical replicates of blood from a few donors. This CDR3 region has 14 residues. In germline, CDR1 is SGHNT, CDR2 YENEEA. Trimming cost V 1 base and J 2 bases, with 9 bases left between them. Profiling relied on immunoSEQ multiplex PCR, and the TCRdb table lists in-frame clones only, not all of them. The sample lists roughly 93,000 clones; around 96% were seen once. The TCR originated in a human donor in good health. The sequenced sample consisted of T cells isolated from PBMCs. The chain is built from TRBV11-3 and TRBJ2-7; the D gene is possibly TRBD1 (6 bases). CDR3 DNA: TGTGCCAGCAGCTTAGTAACAGGGACCTACGAGCAGTACTTC. Residues: CASSLVTGTYEQYF.